The rows below give T cell receptor beta chains drawn from one sample of a study of response to subunit inactivated influenza vaccine. A single record per CDR3 protein comes from TCRdb applying MiXCR to the RT-PCR reads. Of under 750,000 distinct CDR3 sequences detected, about 12% appear once; the ten largest clones hold approximately 10%. The source was PBMCs from blood, collected on the day of vaccination. These receptors were collected from a man aged 50-59 years who received an inactivated influenza vaccine. The CDR3 runs from the conserved cysteine through the conserved F or W. The order of the fields is V gene, D gene, clone size, J gene, CDR3 DNA, CDR3 protein. A D gene is named only where the DNA matches it firmly. Size values are once, few and many counts, or a class for expanded clones, and some rows have none.

TRBV4-2	.	.	TRBJ1-4	TGTGCCAGCAGCCCAGGGACATATAATGAAAAACTGTTTTTT	CASSPGTYNEKLFF
TRBV19	.	few	TRBJ2-1	TGTGCCAGTAGTATAGTGGCTACCGAGCAGTTCTTC	CASSIVATEQFF
TRBV4-3	.	few	TRBJ2-7	TGCGCCAGCAGCCAGGCCACCGGGACACAATACGAGCAGTACTTC	CASSQATGTQYEQYF
TRBV5-1	TRBD2	.	TRBJ2-5	TGCGCCAGCAGCCATACTAGCGGGAGAGAGTACCAAGAGACCCAGTACTTC	CASSHTSGREYQETQYF
TRBV12-3/TRBV12-4	.	many	TRBJ2-1	TGTGCCATCGCGACGGGGTACAATGAGCAGTTCTTC	CAIATGYNEQFF
TRBV11-2	.	.	TRBJ1-1	TGTGCCAGCAGCCGGGAGTACCCGAACACTGAAGCTTTCTTT	CASSREYPNTEAFF
TRBV6-5	TRBD2	few	TRBJ2-1	TGTGCCAGCAGTTACTTCCCTAGCGGGAGTTCCTACAATGAGCAGTTCTTC	CASSYFPSGSSYNEQFF
TRBV5-6	.	.	TRBJ1-1	TGTGCCAGCAGCTTCAGGGCTTCTGAAGCTTTCTTT	CASSFRASEAFF
TRBV30	.	few	TRBJ1-1	TGTGCCTGGAGTAGGCGGATTATGAACACTGAAGCTTTCTTT	CAWSRRIMNTEAFF
TRBV5-1	TRBD2	few	TRBJ2-1	TGCGCCAGCAGTGCCGGACTAGCGAACAATGAGCAGTTCTTC	CASSAGLANNEQFF
TRBV20-1	TRBD2	.	TRBJ2-1	TGCAGTGCTAGAGCTGGCGGGAGACAGAATGAGCAGTTCTTC	CSARAGGRQNEQFF
TRBV3-1	.	.	TRBJ1-1	TGTGCCAGCAGCCTTTGGACAGAGAACACTGAAGCTTTCTTT	CASSLWTENTEAFF
TRBV9	.	few	TRBJ1-2	TGTGCCAGCAGCGTAGAAGTATACTATGGCTACACCTTC	CASSVEVYYGYTF
TRBV9	.	.	TRBJ2-1	TGTGCCAGCAGCGTAGGTCGGGATGAGCAGTTCTTC	CASSVGRDEQFF
TRBV6-1	TRBD1	.	TRBJ1-1	TGTGCCAGCAGGGCCCCGGGACAGGGTGTAGCTTTCTTT	CASRAPGQGVAFF
TRBV15	.	few	TRBJ2-7	TGTGCCACCAGCCCCGGGGCAACTTACGAGCAGTACTTC	CATSPGATYEQYF
TRBV20-1	.	.	TRBJ1-2	TGCAGTGCTAGAGAGATGACAGGAGGTGGCTACACCTTC	CSAREMTGGGYTF
TRBV12-3/TRBV12-4	.	many	TRBJ1-3	TGTGCCAGCAGAAGGCGGGGCTCTGGAAACACCATATATTTT	CASRRRGSGNTIYF
TRBV30	TRBD1	many	TRBJ2-1	TGTGCCTGTCGCCGAGGGGGCCGCTACAATGAGCAGTTCTTC	CACRRGGRYNEQFF
TRBV7-9	.	few	TRBJ2-7	TGTGCCAGCAGGTCCGGGACTCTCTACGAGCAGTACTTC	CASRSGTLYEQYF
TRBV24-1	.	many	TRBJ2-1	TGTGCCACCAGTGATCGGGGGAGCTCCTACAATGAGCAGTTCTTC	CATSDRGSSYNEQFF
TRBV20-1	TRBD2	.	TRBJ2-1	TGCAGTGCTAGCCGGCGGCTAGCGGGCTACCCTCTATACAATGAGCAGTTCTTC	CSASRRLAGYPLYNEQFF
TRBV14	TRBD2	.	TRBJ2-5	TGTGCCAGCAGCCGCACAGATCTAGCGGGAGGGGAACAAGAGACCCAGTACTTC	CASSRTDLAGGEQETQYF
TRBV10-3	TRBD1	many	TRBJ2-1	TGTGCCATCAGTGACCCCAGGGGGATCAACAATGAGCAGTTCTTC	CAISDPRGINNEQFF
TRBV7-2	TRBD2	few	TRBJ2-1	TGTGCCAGCAGCTTTGGGACTAGCGTCCACAATGAGCAGTTCTTC	CASSFGTSVHNEQFF
TRBV4-3	TRBD1	.	TRBJ1-2	TGCGCCAGCAGCCAAGATAGGGCAGGGGGCAGCTATGGCTACACCTTC	CASSQDRAGGSYGYTF
TRBV5-5	.	few	TRBJ1-3	TGTGCCAGCAGCTTGATAGGCGCGGGGGGAAACACCATATATTTT	CASSLIGAGGNTIYF
TRBV4-1	.	few	TRBJ1-2	TGCGCCAGCAGCCAAGAGCCCAGAGGTGTACTCTATGGCTACACCTTC	CASSQEPRGVLYGYTF
TRBV28	TRBD1	many	TRBJ2-3	TGTGCCAGCAGTTTTGAGGACAGGGGCCATACGCAGTATTTT	CASSFEDRGHTQYF
TRBV5-1	TRBD2	many	TRBJ2-4	TGCGCCAGCAGCGACACTAGCGGGGGCAACATTCAGTACTTC	CASSDTSGGNIQYF
TRBV20-1	.	few	TRBJ1-4	TGCAGTGCTAGAGATCCGACAGGTCGGGGTGAAAAACTGTTTTTT	CSARDPTGRGEKLFF
TRBV11-2	TRBD1	many	TRBJ2-7	TGTGCCAGCAGCTGGACAGGGGAGGAGCAGTACTTC	CASSWTGEEQYF
TRBV7-2	.	.	TRBJ2-7	TGTGCCAGCAGCTTAGGGCTCGGGGTCTACGAGCAGTACTTC	CASSLGLGVYEQYF
TRBV10-3	.	many	TRBJ2-2	TGTGCCATCACTCCCCGGGCGGGGGCTAACACCGGGGAGCTGTTTTTT	CAITPRAGANTGELFF
TRBV28	TRBD1	.	TRBJ2-7	TGTGCCAGCAGTTTATCCCCCAGACAGGGGTGGCCCTACGAGCAGTACTTC	CASSLSPRQGWPYEQYF
TRBV12-3/TRBV12-4	.	many	TRBJ2-2	TGTGCCAGCAGTTTTTTCGGGGATTCAGGGGAGCTGTTTTTT	CASSFFGDSGELFF
TRBV6-4	.	few	TRBJ2-3	TGTGCCAGCAGTGCGGGAAGGCACAACACAGATACGCAGTATTTT	CASSAGRHNTDTQYF
TRBV7-8	.	few	TRBJ2-7	TGTGCCAGCAGCTTCCGTCGGGGGCCCTACGAGCAGTACTTC	CASSFRRGPYEQYF
TRBV2	TRBD2	few	TRBJ2-5	TGTGCCAGCAGTGAAAGGGTGGTAGCGGGTACCAGGGAGACCCAGTACTTC	CASSERVVAGTRETQYF
TRBV12-3/TRBV12-4	.	many	TRBJ1-1	TGTGCCAGCAGTTTAGGTTTGAGTGCAGGGCTGACTGAAGCTTTCTTT	CASSLGLSAGLTEAFF
TRBV5-1	TRBD1	.	TRBJ1-2	TGCGCCAGCAGCTTGGAGACAGGGCACGGCTACACCTTC	CASSLETGHGYTF
TRBV5-6	.	few	TRBJ1-1	TGTGCCAGCAGTAAAGGTATAAGGGACACTGAAGCTTTCTTT	CASSKGIRDTEAFF
TRBV5-1	TRBD1	few	TRBJ2-7	TGCGCCAGCAGCCCCGCCGGGACAGGGAGGTACGAGCAGTACTTC	CASSPAGTGRYEQYF
TRBV20-1	.	.	TRBJ1-1	TGCAGAGTACCAGGGGACGACCTGAACACTGAAGCTTTCTTT	CRVPGDDLNTEAFF
TRBV7-2	TRBD2	.	TRBJ2-2	TGTGCCAGCAGCTTAGTTTTCCGGGGGGGACCCGGGGAGCTGTTTTTT	CASSLVFRGGPGELFF
TRBV5-1	TRBD2	.	TRBJ2-3	TGCGCCAGCAGCTTAGGTGCGGGAGGAGGCACAGATACGCAGTATTTT	CASSLGAGGGTDTQYF
TRBV21-1	.	few	TRBJ2-7	TGTGCCAAGTGTAGCTCCTACGAGCAGTACTTC	CAKCSSYEQYF
TRBV7-2	.	few	TRBJ2-2	TGTGCCAGCATTCCCGATCCGAACACCGGGGAGCTGTTTTTT	CASIPDPNTGELFF
TRBV12-3/TRBV12-4	TRBD1	many	TRBJ2-3	TGTGCCACCAGATACAGGGGGCTGAGGACAGATACGCAGTATTTT	CATRYRGLRTDTQYF
TRBV12-2	.	.	TRBJ2-5	TGTGCAAGTCGCTTAGCGTGGGGGGAGGGCCCGGAGACCCAGTACTTC	CASRLAWGEGPETQYF
TRBV19	.	.	TRBJ1-5	TGTGCCAGTAGTCCCCCAGGGGTTCCCCAGCATTTT	CASSPPGVPQHF
TRBV7-2	.	.	TRBJ2-7	TGTGCCAGCAGCTTAAGACAGCAAAACTCATACTACGAGCAGTACTTC	CASSLRQQNSYYEQYF
TRBV6-5	.	many	TRBJ2-3	TGTGCCAGCAGTTACGAGGCTAGCACAGATACGCAGTATTTT	CASSYEASTDTQYF
TRBV12-3/TRBV12-4	TRBD2	.	TRBJ2-3	TGTGCCAGCTCTCGCGGGGGGGCTGGGACAGATACGCAGTATTTT	CASSRGGAGTDTQYF
TRBV5-1	.	.	TRBJ2-5	TGCGCCAGCAGCTTGGGATTTCTGGAGACCCAGTACTTC	CASSLGFLETQYF